The 29 T cell receptor beta chains listed next were all sequenced from one sample in a study of breast tumors, draining lymph nodes, adjacent tissues. Breast cancer patients provided tissue from their axillary draining lymph nodes. Each CDR3 protein gets one entry after TCRdb re-called the multiplex PCR reads with MiXCR. The sample holds roughly 220,000 distinct CDR3 sequences, less than 45% seen once. Sequencing was carried out using axillary lymph node tissue. The receptors derive from a female donor with breast cancer. Some clones in this sample may be carry-over from other donors' samples.

J is TRBJ2-1 and V is TRBV5-8; TRBD2 aligns across 8 bases. The CDR3 contains 15 residues. J gave up 6 bases and V 4 bases, and 9 bases lay outside the gene matches. Germline assignment: CDR1 SGHTS and CDR2 YDEGEE. CDR3 sequence reads: CASSRTGTRGNEQFF. Written as DNA, the CDR3 is TGTGCCAGCAGCCGGACCGGGACTAGGGGCAATGAGCAGTTCTTC.

The sample holds a few counts of this clonotype. The germline gene is not matched at one end of the junction; a read error may be the cause. The rearrangement links TRBV5-1 to TRBJ2-5; D possibly corresponds to TRBD1 (5 bases). This CDR3 is built from 14 residues. CDR1 is SGHRS, CDR2 YFSETQ, per germline. CDR3 nucleotide sequence: TGCGCCAGCAGCTTGTCGTCAGGACAAGACACCCAGTACTTC. Encoded protein: CASSLSSGQDTQYF.

J is TRBJ1-4 and V is TRBV5-1; TRBD1 aligns across 8 bases. CDR1 is SGHRS, CDR2 YFSETQ, per germline. This CDR3 has 14 amino acids. V trimming: 4 bases; J trimming: 5 bases; junction bases outside the gene matches: 4. The chain's CDR3 is CASSRTGRNEKLFF. The DNA for the CDR3 is TGCGCCAGCAGCCGGACAGGGAGGAATGAAAAACTGTTTTTT.

This clonotype was picked up many times. V gene TRBV20-1 combines with J gene TRBJ1-5, with D maybe TRBD1 (5 bases). CDR3 length: 17 residues. The germline gives CDR1 DFQATT, CDR2 SNEGSKA (reference sequence). The ends were cut back, 2 bases at V and 1 base at J, with 18 bases in the middle. The CDR3, as DNA: TGCAGTGCTAGATCCGCCCGAGGCAGGGCGAGCAATCAGCCCCAGCATTTT. The encoded protein is CSARSARGRASNQPQHF.

This clonotype was detected many times. V and J are TRBV9 and TRBJ2-5, with 7 bases aligning to TRBD1. CDR1 and CDR2 (germline): SGDLS, YYNGEE. The CDR3 is 12 residues long. With 4 bases clipped from V and 7 bases from J, the junction kept 4 bases outside the gene matches. This chain's CDR3 is CASSFTGATQYF. The CDR3 nucleotides read TGTGCCAGCAGCTTCACAGGGGCGACCCAGTACTTC.

This clonotype appeared a few times. V usage is TRBV24-1 and J usage is TRBJ1-5, with TRBD1 identical over 8 bases. This CDR3 is 14 amino acids long. After removal of 5 bases from V and 9 bases from J, the junction contained 8 bases not matched to a gene. Germline V gene data show CDR1 as KGHDR and CDR2 as SFDVKD. DNA for the CDR3: TGTGCCACCAGTGCGGCAGGGGGCTCTCGGCCCCAGCATTTT. Translation gives CATSAAGGSRPQHF.

This clonotype occurred many times. The V call is TRBV6-2 or TRBV6-3, the J call TRBJ1-2; possibly TRBD1 for D (6 bases). The germline CDR1 and CDR2 sequences are MNHEY and SVGEGT. The CDR3 runs to 13 residues. Trimming took off 4 bases at V and 0 bases at J, with 6 bases between the two ends. The CDR3 loop reads CASSWTANYGYTF. DNA for the CDR3: TGTGCCAGCAGTTGGACAGCTAACTATGGCTACACCTTC.

This clonotype was observed many times. This rearrangement joins TRBV7-9 to TRBJ2-7; D uncertain. Trimming stripped 4 bases from V and 1 base from J, with 8 bases between. CDR3 length: 13 amino acids. Germline V gene lookup returns CDR1 SEHNR and CDR2 FQNEAQ (reference sequence). The CDR3 loop is CASSSPKSYEQYF. CDR3 nucleotide sequence: TGTGCCAGCAGCTCGCCCAAATCCTACGAGCAGTACTTC.

This clonotype was detected many times. The chain is built from TRBV5-6 and TRBJ2-7; D remains unclear. The CDR3 sequence is 12 residues long. Germline V CDR1 and CDR2: SGHDT, YYEEEE. Trimming shortened V by 1 base and J by 4 bases, and 6 bases separated the two germline ends. The CDR3 DNA sequence: TGTGCCAGCAGCTTGCTTGAGTACGAGCAGTACTTC. Translating gives CASSLLEYEQYF. Full variable domain (missing parts from reference TRBV5-6 and TRBJ2-7): DAGVTQSPTHLIKTRGQQVTLRCSPKSGHDTVSWYQQALGQGPQFIFQYYEEEERQRGNFPDRFSGHQFPNYSSELNVNALLLGDSALYLCASSLLEYEQYFGPGTRLTVT.

This clonotype has at least ten counts. The gene calls are TRBV10-3 and TRBJ2-7; D is possibly TRBD1 (6 bases). The CDR3 runs to 14 residues. Trimming shortened V by 2 bases and J by 5 bases, and 13 bases separated the two germline ends. Germline loops: CDR1 ENHRY, CDR2 SYGVKD. CDR3 sequence (DNA): TGTGCCATCAGTGAGGTGGGACAAAAGGACGAGCAGTACTTC. The encoded protein is CAISEVGQKDEQYF.

Worth noting for this clonotype: With a much larger clone just one base away, this may be a read error. This chain joins TRBV18 and TRBJ2-7; a possible D gene is TRBD2 (5 bases). There are 11 residues in the CDR3. The germline V gene encodes CDR1 KGHSH and CDR2 LQKENI. The CDR3 reads CASSPGVERYF. The CDR3 nucleotides are TGTGCCAGCTCACCGGGAGTGGAGCGGTACTTC. Based on the CDR3 plus reference TRBV18 and TRBJ2-7, the full variable domain is NAGVMQNPRHLVRRRGQEARLRCSPMKGHSHVYWYRQLPEEGLKFMVYLQKENIIDESGMPKERFSAEFPKEGPSILRIQQVVRGDSAAYFCASSPGVERYFGPGTRLTVT.

The rearrangement uses TRBV7-9 and TRBJ2-3, with D perhaps being TRBD1 or TRBD2 (5 bases each). V lost 5 bases and J lost 0, with 15 bases in between. CDR1 is SEHNR, CDR2 FQNEAQ, per germline (reference sequence). This CDR3 is built from 16 residues. The CDR3 loop reads CASSLLQGVSTDTQYF. DNA for the CDR3: TGTGCCAGCAGCCTTTTGCAGGGAGTGAGCACAGATACGCAGTATTTT.

Ten or more counts support this clonotype. J is TRBJ2-1 and V is TRBV29-1; D remains ambiguous. Germline-derived CDR1 and CDR2 are SQVTM and ANQGSEA. V was pared by 5 bases and J by 0 bases, with 11 bases between. The CDR3 contains 14 residues. The CDR3: CSVTNPSSYNEQFF. As DNA, the CDR3 is TGCAGCGTTACCAACCCAAGCTCCTACAATGAGCAGTTCTTC.

This clonotype came up many times. The chain recombines TRBV10-3 with TRBJ2-7, with 13 bases fitting TRBD2. V lost 6 bases and J lost 6; bases outside the gene matches: 5. Germline V gene data show CDR1 as ENHRY and CDR2 as SYGVKD. The CDR3 totals 14 residues. This CDR3 reads CAIRGTSGTAEQYF. In nucleotides, the CDR3 is TGTGCCATCAGAGGGACTAGCGGGACCGCCGAGCAGTACTTC.

This sequence joins TRBV7-2 and TRBJ1-2, with D perhaps TRBD1 (5 bases). With 2 bases removed from V and 12 bases from J, the gap between germline ends came to 13 bases. This CDR3 spans 12 amino acids. Germline V CDR1 and CDR2: SGHTA, FQGNSA. The CDR3 DNA reads TGTGCCAGCAGCTTAAGCAGGGCTGGAAACACCTTC. As protein: CASSLSRAGNTF. Full variable domain (outside the CDR3, taken from reference TRBV7-2 and TRBJ1-2): GAGVSQSPSNKVTEKGKDVELRCDPISGHTALYWYRQSLGQGLEFLIYFQGNSAPDKSGLPSDRFSAERTGGSVSTLTIQRTQQEDSAVYLCASSLSRAGNTFGSGTRLTVV.

This clonotype was counted at least ten times. The chain recombines TRBV6-5 with TRBJ2-1, with D perhaps given as TRBD1 or TRBD2 (5 bases each). The CDR3 is made up of 15 amino acids. V was trimmed by 5 bases and J by 0 bases, leaving 11 bases between them. The germline V gene has CDR1 MNHEY and CDR2 SVGAGI. The CDR3 is CASSNEGRSYNEQFF. CDR3 coding DNA: TGTGCCAGCAGTAATGAGGGGCGCTCCTACAATGAGCAGTTCTTC.

V is TRBV19 and J is TRBJ2-3, with TRBD1 matching over 8 bases. The J segment lost 0 bases and the V segment lost 6 bases, leaving 14 bases of the junction unmatched. Germline lookup yields CDR1 LNHDA and CDR2 SQIVND (reference sequence). The CDR3 sequence is 18 residues long. This CDR3 reads CASSAPRGTGASTDTQYF. CDR3 sequence (DNA): TGTGCCAGTAGCGCACCCCGGGGGACAGGAGCTAGCACAGATACGCAGTATTTT. Full variable domain (missing parts from reference TRBV19 and TRBJ2-3): DGGITQSPKYLFRKEGQNVTLSCEQNLNHDAMYWYRQDPGQGLRLIYYSQIVNDFQKGDIAEGYSVSREKKESFPLTVTSAQKNPTAFYLCASSAPRGTGASTDTQYFGPGTRLTVL.

This clonotype was detected many times. This chain joins TRBV19 and TRBJ1-2; D gene uncertain. Trimming left V 1 base short and J 3 bases short, with 12 bases between. The CDR3 extends over 15 amino acids. Germline values: CDR1 LNHDA, CDR2 SQIVND (reference sequence). CDR3 sequence (DNA): TGTGCCAGTAGTATAGGCGGAGGGAGCGACTATGGCTACACCTTC. Its protein product is CASSIGGGSDYGYTF.

This chain joins TRBV7-3 and TRBJ2-1; 7 bases match TRBD1. V was pared by 5 bases and J by 0 bases, with 4 bases of the junction left unmatched. The CDR3 has 15 amino acids. Germline lookup yields CDR1 SGHTA and CDR2 FQGTGA. CDR3 in DNA: TGTGCCAGCAGCCAGACAGGGAACTCCTACAATGAGCAGTTCTTC. Translating gives CASSQTGNSYNEQFF.

This clonotype came up many times. V gene TRBV9 combines with J gene TRBJ1-2; D not resolved. The germline gives CDR1 SGDLS, CDR2 YYNGEE. CDR3 length: 14 amino acids. Trimming removed 0 bases at V and 2 bases at J, with 8 bases between. CDR3 sequence: CASSVVDGNYGYTF. CDR3 coding DNA: TGTGCCAGCAGCGTAGTAGACGGGAACTATGGCTACACCTTC.

This clonotype was observed many times. V is TRBV20-1 and J is TRBJ1-4; 8 bases are shared with TRBD1. CDR1 and CDR2 from the germline V gene are DFQATT and SNEGSKA (reference sequence). Trimming at V came to 2 bases and at J to 7 bases, leaving 6 bases not matched to a gene. The CDR3 contains 14 residues. CDR3 in DNA: TGCAGTGCTAGACTCCAGGGGGCAGGTGAAAAACTGTTTTTT. This encodes CSARLQGAGEKLFF.

This chain links TRBV2 with TRBJ2-5; 8 bases align to TRBD2. The CDR3 is made up of 15 amino acids. The trim removed 6 bases at V and 5 bases at J, leaving 11 bases unmatched. In germline, CDR1 is SNHLY, CDR2 FYNNEI. The CDR3 sequence is CASSLTGGPRETQYF. Here the CDR3 DNA reads TGTGCCAGCAGCTTGACGGGAGGGCCTCGGGAGACCCAGTACTTC.

This clonotype was counted at least ten times. One end of the junction varies from germline; a read error may be responsible. V is TRBV7-9 and J is TRBJ2-7, with 7 bases aligning to TRBD1. The CDR3 has 13 residues. Germline V gene lookup returns CDR1 SEHNR and CDR2 FQNEAQ (reference sequence). The CDR3 DNA reads as TGTGCCGGCAGGTCAGGGGGTTTCAACGAGCAGTACTTC. Translation: CAGRSGGFNEQYF.

The chain has TRBV15 and TRBJ1-4; perhaps TRBD1 as D (5 bases). Per germline, CDR1 LNHNV and CDR2 YYDKDF (reference sequence). The CDR3 has 16 residues. Trimming took 3 bases from V and 3 from J, leaving 14 bases between them. CDR3 nucleotides: TGTGCCACCAGCAGCTTGGAGTCAGGGTCTAATGAAAAACTGTTTTTT. As protein: CATSSLESGSNEKLFF.

This clonotype was seen only a few times. One junction end does not reproduce the germline sequence, and a read error may be involved. This rearrangement joins TRBV20-1 to TRBJ2-2, with TRBD2 matching 7 bases. The CDR3 runs 15 residues. From germline, CDR1 is DFQATT and CDR2 SNEGSKA (reference sequence). The CDR3 nucleotides are TGCAGTGCTAGAGGGGCGGGAGCGAACACCGAGGAGCTGTTTTTT. Translation: CSARGAGANTEELFF.

This clonotype was seen a handful of times. Germline is not matched at one junction end, which may reflect a read error. J is TRBJ2-3 and V is TRBV7-9; 16 nucleotides align to TRBD2. Germline CDR1 and CDR2: SEHNR and FQNEAQ (reference sequence). The CDR3 is 17 amino acids. DNA for the CDR3: TGTGCCAGCAGCTTGGGACTAGCGGGGGGGAGCACAGATCCGCAGTATTTT. This translates into CASSLGLAGGSTDPQYF.

The chain has TRBV20-1 and TRBJ1-6; TRBD1 agrees at 8 bases. This CDR3 comprises 14 residues. The ends lost 6 bases at V and 7 bases at J; junction bases unmatched: 8. The germline CDR1 and CDR2 sequences are DFQATT and SNEGSKA (reference sequence). The CDR3 bases are TGCAGTGCAACGACAGGGGTCCTCAATTCACCCCTCCACTTT. Amino acids: CSATTGVLNSPLHF.

This clonotype is classed as medium-sized. CDR3 sequence: CASSSGTDYGYTF. Here the CDR3 DNA reads TGTGCCAGCAGCTCCGGGACGGACTATGGCTACACCTTC. This rearrangement joins TRBV7-3 to TRBJ1-2; possibly TRBD1 for D (5 bases). The germline gives CDR1 SGHTA, CDR2 FQGTGA. CDR3 length: 13 amino acids. The V and J ends lost 4 bases and 3 bases respectively, with 9 bases between them.

This clonotype was counted only a few times. At one end, the junction sequence differs from germline, possibly due to a read error. The chain combines TRBV18 with TRBJ1-5, with 7 bases that match TRBD1. CDR3 length: 15 amino acids. Germline CDR1 reads KGHSH; CDR2 reads LQKENI. CDR3 bases: TGTACCAGCTCACAGGGACAGATAGGCAATCAGCCCCAGCATTTT. Translating it yields CTSSQGQIGNQPQHF.